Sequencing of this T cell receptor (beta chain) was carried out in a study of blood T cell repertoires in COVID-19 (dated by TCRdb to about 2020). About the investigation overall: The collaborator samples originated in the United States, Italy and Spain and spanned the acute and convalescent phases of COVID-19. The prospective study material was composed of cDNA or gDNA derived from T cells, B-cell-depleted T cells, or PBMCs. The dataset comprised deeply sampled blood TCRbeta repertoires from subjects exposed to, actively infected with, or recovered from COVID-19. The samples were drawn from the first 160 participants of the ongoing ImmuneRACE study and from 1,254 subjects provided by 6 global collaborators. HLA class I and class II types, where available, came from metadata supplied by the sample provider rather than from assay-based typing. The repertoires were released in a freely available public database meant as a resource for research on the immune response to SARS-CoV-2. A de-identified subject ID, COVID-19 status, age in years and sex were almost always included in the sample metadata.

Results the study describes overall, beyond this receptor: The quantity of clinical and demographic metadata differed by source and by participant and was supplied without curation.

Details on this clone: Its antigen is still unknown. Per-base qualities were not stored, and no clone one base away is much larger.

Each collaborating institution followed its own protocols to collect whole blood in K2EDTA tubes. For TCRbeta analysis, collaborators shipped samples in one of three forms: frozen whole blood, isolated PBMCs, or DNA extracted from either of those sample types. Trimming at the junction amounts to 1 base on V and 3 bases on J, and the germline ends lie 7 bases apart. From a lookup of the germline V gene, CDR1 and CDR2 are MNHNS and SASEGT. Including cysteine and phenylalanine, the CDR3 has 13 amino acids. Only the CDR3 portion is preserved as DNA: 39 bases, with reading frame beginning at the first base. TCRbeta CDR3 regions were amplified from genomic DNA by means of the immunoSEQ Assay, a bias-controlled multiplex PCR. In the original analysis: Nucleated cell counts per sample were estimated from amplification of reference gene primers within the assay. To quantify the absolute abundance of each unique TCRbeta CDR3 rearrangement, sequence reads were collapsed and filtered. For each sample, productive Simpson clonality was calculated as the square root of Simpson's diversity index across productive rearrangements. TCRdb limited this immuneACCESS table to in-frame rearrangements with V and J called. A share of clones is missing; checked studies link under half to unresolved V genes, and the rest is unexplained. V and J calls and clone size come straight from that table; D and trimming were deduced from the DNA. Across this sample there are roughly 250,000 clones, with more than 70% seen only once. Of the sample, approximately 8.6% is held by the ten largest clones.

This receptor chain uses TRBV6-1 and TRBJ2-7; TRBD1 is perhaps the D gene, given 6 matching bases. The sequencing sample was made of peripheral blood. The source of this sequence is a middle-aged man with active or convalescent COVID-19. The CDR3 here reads CASSEETGYEQYF. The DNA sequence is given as TGTGCCAGCAGTGAAGAGACAGGCTACGAGCAGTACTTC.